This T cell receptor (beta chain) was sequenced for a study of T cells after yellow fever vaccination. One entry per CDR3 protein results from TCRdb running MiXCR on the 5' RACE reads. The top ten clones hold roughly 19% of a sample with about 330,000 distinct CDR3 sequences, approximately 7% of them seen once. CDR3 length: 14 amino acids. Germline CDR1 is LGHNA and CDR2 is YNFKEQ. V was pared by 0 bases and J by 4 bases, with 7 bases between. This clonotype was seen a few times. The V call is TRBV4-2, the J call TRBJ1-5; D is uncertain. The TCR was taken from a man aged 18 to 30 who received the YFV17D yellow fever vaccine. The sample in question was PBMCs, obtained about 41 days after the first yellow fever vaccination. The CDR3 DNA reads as TGTGCCAGCAGCCAAGAGGTGGGGAATCAGCCCCAGCATTTT. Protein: CASSQEVGNQPQHF.